The 10 T cell receptor beta chains reported below all come from one sample, sequenced in a study of T cell responses to AZD1222 COVID-19 vaccine. The repertoire was sequenced with immunoSEQ multiplex PCR; TCRdb's copy has only in-frame clones and lacks some. Of about 150,000 clones listed, about 92% are singletons. This material consisted of peripheral blood, taken on day 0 of AZD1222 vaccination. The source of these receptors is an adult in good health.

This clone is a singleton in its sample. This chain joins TRBV28 and TRBJ2-7; the match to TRBD2 covers 10 bases. Germline lookup yields CDR1 MDHEN and CDR2 SYDVKM. CDR3 size: 17 residues. V lost 2 bases and J lost 4; bases outside the gene matches: 11. The CDR3 region has the DNA TGTGCCAGCAGTTTAGGGGGGCTAGCGGGGGCCTTATACGAGCAGTACTTC. It translates to CASSLGGLAGALYEQYF.

This sequence joins TRBV5-6 and TRBJ2-5, with a tentative D call TRBD2 (6 bases). Trimming took 4 bases from V and 12 from J, leaving 16 bases between them. The germline CDR1 and CDR2 sequences are SGHDT and YYEEEE. The CDR3 is made up of 12 amino acids. The CDR3 sequence is CASSLTGEREYF. In DNA, the CDR3 is TGTGCCAGCAGCCTCACGGGGGAGCGGGAGTACTTC.

V is TRBV29-1 and J is TRBJ1-1; D ambiguous. The CDR3 extends over 14 amino acids. CDR1 SQVTM and CDR2 ANQGSEA come from the germline V gene. Trimming took off 3 bases at V and 1 base at J, with 12 bases between the two ends. CDR3 region: CSVDLVRRNTEAFF. Written as DNA, the CDR3 is TGCAGCGTTGACCTCGTTCGACGGAACACTGAAGCTTTCTTT.

V is TRBV29-1 and J is TRBJ2-5, with unresolved D. This CDR3 has 11 residues. The germline V gene has CDR1 SQVTM and CDR2 ANQGSEA. V shed 8 bases and J shed 5 bases, with 12 bases lying between them. DNA for the CDR3: TGCAGCTCCGGGTTTAGCGAGACCCAGTACTTC. Protein product: CSSGFSETQYF.

This sequence joins TRBV5-1 and TRBJ1-2, with TRBD1 matching 7 bases. Germline lookup yields CDR1 SGHRS and CDR2 YFSETQ. This CDR3 spans 14 amino acids. V lost 4 bases, J lost 8 bases, and 11 bases stayed unmatched. The chain's CDR3 is CASSTTPGTVGYTF. The CDR3 nucleotides read TGCGCCAGCAGCACGACCCCCGGGACAGTAGGCTACACCTTC.

This chain connects TRBV28 to TRBJ1-1; TRBD1 is a possible D gene (6 bases). Germline assignment: CDR1 MDHEN and CDR2 SYDVKM. The CDR3 covers 15 residues. The V and J ends lost 5 bases and 3 bases respectively, with 16 bases between them. The CDR3 spells CASSNEVQGDTEAFF. CDR3 DNA: TGTGCCAGCAGTAATGAGGTACAGGGAGACACTGAAGCTTTCTTT.

The V gene is TRBV10-3, the J gene TRBJ1-6; D might be TRBD1 (5 bases). The V end was cut by 2 bases, the J end by 2 bases, with 13 bases between. Germline V lookup: CDR1 ENHRY, CDR2 SYGVKD. The CDR3 spans 17 residues. The CDR3 region is CAISEPGGGAYNSPLHF. CDR3 in DNA: TGTGCCATCAGTGAGCCGGGTGGAGGGGCCTATAATTCACCCCTCCACTTT.

The chain links TRBV7-2 to TRBJ1-5, with D perhaps matching TRBD1 (6 bases). The V end was cut by 5 bases, the J end by 5 bases, with 13 bases between. The CDR3 extends over 14 amino acids. The germline gives CDR1 SGHTA, CDR2 FQGNSA. CDR3 DNA sequence: TGTGCCAGCAGCGCCGGTAACAGGGATCAGCCCCAGCATTTT. It encodes CASSAGNRDQPQHF.

There are a few counts of this clone. V usage is TRBV4-3 and J usage is TRBJ1-2; D not certain. The V end lost 0 bases, the J end lost 0 bases, and 8 bases lay between the germline ends. The CDR3 totals 15 residues. The germline gives CDR1 LGHNA, CDR2 YSLEER. CDR3: CASSQDPQANYGYTF. For the CDR3, the DNA is TGCGCCAGCAGCCAAGATCCCCAAGCTAACTATGGCTACACCTTC.

V usage is TRBV18 and J usage is TRBJ1-3; no clear D gene. The CDR3 contains 15 residues. With 3 bases removed from V and 0 bases from J, the gap between germline ends came to 9 bases. CDR1 and CDR2 (germline): KGHSH, LQKENI. This chain's CDR3 is CASSPSTISGNTIYF. The CDR3 nucleotides are TGTGCCAGCTCACCTTCGACTATCTCTGGAAACACCATATATTTT.